This passage covers 21 T cell receptor beta chains from one sample sequenced in a study of blood T cell repertoires in COVID-19. Profiled with immunoSEQ multiplex PCR; TCRdb holds only in-frame clones, not every one. The sample holds around 260,000 clones, approximately 86% seen once. Material for sequencing was peripheral blood. Receptor source: a man aged 18-30 years with active or convalescent COVID-19.

The rearrangement uses TRBV5-5 and TRBJ2-3, with 10 nucleotides matching TRBD1. CDR1 is SGHKS, CDR2 YYEKEE, per germline (reference sequence). V shed 3 bases and J 6 bases; nucleotides not matched to a gene: 7. The CDR3 runs to 15 residues. The CDR3 sequence is CASSSRTGGVDTQYF. CDR3 DNA sequence: TGTGCCAGCAGCTCCCGGACAGGGGGTGTCGATACGCAGTATTTT.

This clone was found once. CDR3 nucleotides: TGCGCCAGCAGGGAGACAGACGACAATGAGCAGTTCTTC. It yields the protein CASRETDDNEQFF. The rearrangement joins TRBV5-1 to TRBJ2-1, with a tentative D call TRBD1 (5 bases). The ends were cut back, 5 bases at V and 5 bases at J, with 11 bases in the middle. The CDR3 length is 13 residues. CDR1 and CDR2 from the germline V gene are SGHRS and YFSETQ.

The chain couples TRBV6-5 to TRBJ1-2; possibly TRBD1 for D (6 bases). The ends were cut back, 6 bases at V and 7 bases at J, with 12 bases in the middle. Germline V gene lookup returns CDR1 MNHEY and CDR2 SVGAGI. This CDR3 comprises 12 residues. The CDR3 sequence is CASRDSSAGYTF. In DNA, the CDR3 is TGTGCCAGCAGGGACAGTTCAGCTGGCTACACCTTC.

The DNA of the CDR3 is TGTGCCAGCAGTGGGTCCGGGTTTAGCAATCAGCCCCAGCATTTT. It codes for CASSGSGFSNQPQHF. The rearrangement uses TRBV2 and TRBJ1-5; D unresolved. The CDR3 is 15 amino acids. V lost 4 bases and J 0 bases, leaving 10 bases between the germline ends. The V gene's germline CDR1 is SNHLY and CDR2 FYNNEI.

This clone was detected only once. The V gene is TRBV29-1, the J gene TRBJ2-3; the D gene is possibly TRBD1 (6 bases). The V end was cut by 6 bases, the J end by 2 bases, with 21 bases between. The CDR3 covers 16 residues. Germline values: CDR1 SQVTM, CDR2 ANQGSEA. For the CDR3, the DNA is TGCAGCGTCATGGGGGCAACAGGGCGTACCACAGATACGCAGTATTTT. This codes for CSVMGATGRTTDTQYF.

This clone appeared a single time. The V call is TRBV7-3, the J call TRBJ2-1, with TRBD1 identical over 10 bases. Trimming cost V 6 bases and J 6 bases; bases outside gene matches: 8. The CDR3 has 15 amino acids. CDR1 is SGHTA and CDR2 is FQGTGA in the germline V gene. In nucleotides, the CDR3 is TGTGCCAGCAGTAGCCCGGGGACAGGGGCCAATGAGCAGTTCTTC. Amino acids: CASSSPGTGANEQFF.

The chain links TRBV19 to TRBJ1-1, with 7 bases aligning to TRBD1. V trimming: 7 bases; J trimming: 1 base; junction bases outside the gene matches: 6. The germline V gene has CDR1 LNHDA and CDR2 SQIVND (reference sequence). This CDR3 has 14 residues. CDR3 bases: TGTGCCAGTACAAGGGGACAGCGGAACACTGAAGCTTTCTTT. Translating it yields CASTRGQRNTEAFF.

This clone was detected many times. This sequence joins TRBV7-2 and TRBJ1-2; TRBD1 aligns across 7 bases. The CDR3 extends over 14 amino acids. Germline V gene data show CDR1 as SGHTA and CDR2 as FQGNSA. After removal of 5 bases from V and 4 bases from J, the junction contained 7 bases not matched to a gene. DNA for the CDR3: TGTGCCAGCAGCCCGGGAGACAGGGTCTATGGCTACACCTTC. Encoded protein: CASSPGDRVYGYTF.

The rearrangement links TRBV28 to TRBJ2-1, with 7 nucleotides matching TRBD2. The V and J ends lost 8 bases and 2 bases, in that order; junction bases with no gene match: 6. Germline-derived CDR1 and CDR2 are MDHEN and SYDVKM. This CDR3 has 14 amino acids. CDR3: CASGGDWTYNEQFF. The CDR3 DNA reads as TGTGCCAGCGGGGGGGATTGGACCTACAATGAGCAGTTCTTC.

The V gene is TRBV19, the J gene TRBJ1-4; D is unclear. This CDR3 has 13 amino acids. Trimming cost V 3 bases and J 8 bases, with 10 bases left between them. CDR1 is LNHDA and CDR2 is SQIVND in the germline V gene (reference sequence). As DNA, the CDR3 is TGTGCCAGTAGTATCCTCCCCCCCGAAAAACTGTTTTTT. It encodes CASSILPPEKLFF.

This clone was recorded once. The rearrangement uses TRBV5-1 and TRBJ2-1, with TRBD2 as a possible D gene (6 bases). This CDR3 has 16 amino acids. V was trimmed by 2 bases and J by 0 bases, leaving 12 bases between them. CDR1 and CDR2 (germline): SGHRS, YFSETQ. The CDR3 DNA sequence: TGCGCCAGCAGCTTCAAGGGGACTGTCTCCTACAATGAGCAGTTCTTC. Translating gives CASSFKGTVSYNEQFF.

The V and J genes are TRBV5-1 and TRBJ2-7; 9 bases map to TRBD1. The V and J ends lost 5 bases and 7 bases, in that order; junction bases with no gene match: 10. CDR1 and CDR2 from the germline V gene are SGHRS and YFSETQ. This CDR3 has 14 amino acids. The CDR3 DNA reads TGCGCCAGCAGACGCGGGACAGGGTCCGAAGAGCAGTACTTC. It is translated as CASRRGTGSEEQYF.

The rearrangement joins TRBV28 to TRBJ2-6; D unresolved. Germline V lookup: CDR1 MDHEN, CDR2 SYDVKM. This CDR3 region has 14 residues. V was pared by 3 bases and J by 0 bases, with 3 bases between. CDR3 bases: TGTGCCAGCAGTTTGAGCTCTGGGGCCAACGTCCTGACTTTC. Encoded protein: CASSLSSGANVLTF.

The rearrangement joins TRBV7-9 to TRBJ2-3; D not certain. CDR1 is SEHNR, CDR2 FQNEAQ, per germline (reference sequence). V lost 0 bases, J lost 1 base, and 8 bases lay in between. This CDR3 spans 15 amino acids. DNA for the CDR3: TGTGCCAGCAGCTTAGCGCGGCTACGCACAGATACGCAGTATTTT. It translates to CASSLARLRTDTQYF. The complete variable domain, with remaining parts taken from reference TRBV7-9 and TRBJ2-3, reads DTGVSQNPRHKITKRGQNVTFRCDPISEHNRLYWYRQTLGQGPEFLTYFQNEAQLEKSRLLSDRFSAERPKGSFSTLEIQRTEQGDSAMYLCASSLARLRTDTQYFGPGTRLTVL.

The chain recombines TRBV5-1 with TRBJ1-6; the D gene is possibly TRBD1 (5 bases). Between the trimmed V and J ends, which lost 2 bases and 8 bases, there was a span of 11 bases. Germline V gene lookup returns CDR1 SGHRS and CDR2 YFSETQ. CDR3 length equals 14 residues. CDR3 region: CASSFQGRDSPLHF. The CDR3 bases are TGCGCCAGCAGCTTCCAGGGAAGGGATTCACCCCTCCACTTT.

This sequence joins TRBV5-1 and TRBJ1-3; 8 nucleotides agree with TRBD1. Per germline, CDR1 SGHRS and CDR2 YFSETQ. Trimming cost V 5 bases and J 0 bases; bases outside gene matches: 4. This CDR3 spans 15 amino acids. The CDR3 reads CASSPGQGSGNTIYF. The CDR3 bases are TGCGCCAGCAGTCCTGGACAGGGCTCTGGAAACACCATATATTTT.

The chain recombines TRBV3-1 (or the pseudogene TRBV3-2) with TRBJ1-2; possible D gene TRBD1, 6 bases. CDR3 size: 13 residues. The germline V and J ends were trimmed by 6 bases and 5 bases, with 13 bases remaining between them. Germline V CDR1 and CDR2: LGHDT, YNNKEL (reference sequence). CDR3 protein: CASSSDSQYGYTF. DNA for the CDR3: TGTGCCAGCAGTTCGGACAGCCAGTATGGCTACACCTTC.

The chain recombines TRBV25-1 with TRBJ2-3, with 13 bases aligning to TRBD2. The CDR3 sequence is 17 residues long. CDR1 MGHDK and CDR2 SYGVNS come from the germline V gene. J was trimmed by 1 base and V by 5 bases; bases with no gene match: 6. The CDR3 loop reads CASSFQGLAGGTDTQYF. CDR3 DNA sequence: TGTGCCAGCAGTTTCCAAGGACTAGCGGGAGGCACAGATACGCAGTATTTT. Drawing the rest from reference TRBV25-1 and TRBJ2-3, the complete variable domain is EADIYQTPRYLVIGTGKKITLECSQTMGHDKMYWYQQDPGMELHLIHYSYGVNSTEKGDLSSESTVSRIRTEHFPLTLESARPSHTSQYLCASSFQGLAGGTDTQYFGPGTRLTVL.

This chain joins TRBV27 and TRBJ2-1; TRBD1 is a possible D gene (5 bases). The CDR3 is made up of 16 amino acids. CDR1 and CDR2 (germline): MNHEY, SMNVEV (reference sequence). V was trimmed by 5 bases and J by 8 bases, leaving 22 bases between them. As DNA, the CDR3 is TGTGCCAGCAGTCCGGAGTGGCGGCGAGCACAGGATGAGCAGTTCTTC. It encodes CASSPEWRRAQDEQFF.

V and J are TRBV6-5 and TRBJ1-5; D ambiguous. The CDR3 extends over 15 amino acids. CDR1 is MNHEY, CDR2 SVGAGI, per germline. The V end was cut by 6 bases, the J end by 2 bases, with 14 bases between. The CDR3 reads CASRRREGGNQPQHF. In DNA, the CDR3 is TGTGCCAGCAGGAGAAGGGAGGGTGGCAATCAGCCCCAGCATTTT.

The chain carries TRBV5-1 and TRBJ2-1, with a weak D call TRBD1 (6 bases). Trimming cost V 7 bases and J 3 bases, with 11 bases left between them. This CDR3 region has 13 residues. Germline CDR1 is SGHRS and CDR2 is YFSETQ. The CDR3 sequence: CASSQGNYNEQFF. CDR3 coding DNA: TGCGCCAGCTCACAGGGTAACTACAATGAGCAGTTCTTC.